This TCR beta chain stems from a study of early T cells in non-severe SARS-CoV-2 infection. As part of library construction, unique molecular identifiers were attached to individual cDNA molecules. Using its own MiXCR run on the 5' RACE reads, TCRdb lists one record per CDR3 protein. The sample shows 40,000 or so distinct CDR3 sequences, approximately 6.1% of them seen only once. Germline assignment: CDR1 GTSNPN and CDR2 SVGIG (reference sequence). CDR3 length: 17 residues. The V end lost 4 bases, the J end lost 0 bases, and 21 bases lay between the germline ends. In its sample, this clonotype was seen a few times.

Sequences were obtained from whole blood. The TCR originated in an adult who was a healthcare worker with PCR-confirmed SARS-CoV-2 infection or an uninfected control (not recorded which). This chain uses TRBV30 with TRBJ1-1, with a possible D match to TRBD1 (5 bases). In DNA form, the CDR3 reads TGTGCCTGGATTAGGGGACTACTCAGCGAGTTGAACACTGAAGCTTTCTTT. Translating it yields CAWIRGLLSELNTEAFF.